This T cell receptor beta chain was recovered during a study of T cell changes during pregnancy in multiple sclerosis. This CDR3 contains 15 residues. Germline values: CDR1 MDHEN, CDR2 SYDVKM. V lost 9 bases, J lost 8 bases, and 14 bases stayed unmatched. The table came from immunoSEQ multiplex PCR; TCRdb's copy has only in-frame clones and leaves some out. The sample carries tens of thousands of clones, approximately 90% recorded once. This sample comprised peripheral blood, obtained in the first trimester of pregnancy. The TCR was taken from a female donor in good health, enrolled as a control in a pregnancy study. This chain uses TRBV28 with TRBJ1-5, with 9 bases that match TRBD1. The CDR3 coding sequence is TGTGCCAGTTCCCTACCGGGACAGGGTATCAAGCCCCAGCATTTT. Residues: CASSLPGQGIKPQHF.